This T cell receptor beta chain was captured in a study of neurological immune-mediated disorders. This clonotype was counted at least ten times. TCRdb ran MiXCR on the 5' RACE reads and lists one entry per CDR3 protein. The table lists around 21,000 distinct CDR3 sequences, 6.5% to 9% of them singletons. The CDR3 covers 17 residues. Trimming took 4 bases from V and 2 from J, leaving 17 bases between them. Germline-derived CDR1 and CDR2 are ENHRY and SYGVKD. V is TRBV10-3 and J is TRBJ2-2; tentative D call: TRBD1 (6 bases). The specimen was CD8+ T cells from blood. This clonotype was obtained from a woman younger than 45 with HTLV-1-associated myelopathy (HAM/TSP). The CDR3: CAISVRTGTPNTGELFF. The CDR3 bases are TGTGCCATCAGTGTAAGGACCGGGACACCAAACACCGGGGAGCTGTTTTTT.